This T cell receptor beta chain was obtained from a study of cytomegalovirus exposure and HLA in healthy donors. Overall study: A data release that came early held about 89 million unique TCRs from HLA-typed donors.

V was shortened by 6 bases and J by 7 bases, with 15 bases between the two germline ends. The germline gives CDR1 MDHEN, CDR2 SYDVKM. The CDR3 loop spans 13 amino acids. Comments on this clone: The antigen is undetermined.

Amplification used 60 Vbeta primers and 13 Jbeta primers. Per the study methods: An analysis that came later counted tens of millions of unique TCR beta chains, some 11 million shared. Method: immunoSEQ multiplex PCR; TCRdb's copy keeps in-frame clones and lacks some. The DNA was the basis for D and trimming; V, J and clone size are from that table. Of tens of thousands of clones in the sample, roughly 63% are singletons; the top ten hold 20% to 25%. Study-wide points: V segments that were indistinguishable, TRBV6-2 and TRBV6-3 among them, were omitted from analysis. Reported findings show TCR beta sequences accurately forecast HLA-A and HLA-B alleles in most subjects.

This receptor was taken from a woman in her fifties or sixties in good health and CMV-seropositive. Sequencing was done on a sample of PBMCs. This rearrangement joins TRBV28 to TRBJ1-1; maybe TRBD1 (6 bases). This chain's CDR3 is CASSWTVTFEAFF. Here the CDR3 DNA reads TGTGCCAGCAGCTGGACAGTGACCTTTGAAGCTTTCTTT. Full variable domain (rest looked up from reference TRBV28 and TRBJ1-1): DVKVTQSSRYLVKRTGEKVFLECVQDMDHENMFWYRQDPGLGLRLIYFSYDVKMKEKGDIPEGYSVSREKKERFSLILESASTNQTSMYLCASSWTVTFEAFFGQGTRLTVV.